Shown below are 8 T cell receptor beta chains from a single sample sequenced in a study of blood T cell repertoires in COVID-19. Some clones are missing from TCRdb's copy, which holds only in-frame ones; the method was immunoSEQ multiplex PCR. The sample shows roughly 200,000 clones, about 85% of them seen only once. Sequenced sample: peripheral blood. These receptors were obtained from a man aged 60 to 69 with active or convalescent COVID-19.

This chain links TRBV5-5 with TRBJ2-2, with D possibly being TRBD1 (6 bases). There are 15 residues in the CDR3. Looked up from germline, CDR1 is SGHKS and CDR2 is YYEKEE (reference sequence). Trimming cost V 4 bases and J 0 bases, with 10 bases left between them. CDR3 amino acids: CASSRQVSNTGELFF. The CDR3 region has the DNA TGTGCCAGCAGCAGACAGGTGTCGAACACCGGGGAGCTGTTTTTT.

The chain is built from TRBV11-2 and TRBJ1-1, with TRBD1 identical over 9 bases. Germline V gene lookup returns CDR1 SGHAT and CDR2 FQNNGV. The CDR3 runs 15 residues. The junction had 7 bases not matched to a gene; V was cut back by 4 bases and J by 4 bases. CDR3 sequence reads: CASSSYRGRGTEAFF. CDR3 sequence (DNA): TGTGCCAGCAGCTCGTACAGGGGGCGCGGCACTGAAGCTTTCTTT.

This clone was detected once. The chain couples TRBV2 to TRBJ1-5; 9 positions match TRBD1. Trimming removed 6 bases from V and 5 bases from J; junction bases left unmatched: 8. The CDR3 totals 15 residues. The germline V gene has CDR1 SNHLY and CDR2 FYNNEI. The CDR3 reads CASSEQGAPYQPQHF. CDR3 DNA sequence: TGTGCCAGCAGCGAACAGGGGGCTCCATATCAGCCCCAGCATTTT.

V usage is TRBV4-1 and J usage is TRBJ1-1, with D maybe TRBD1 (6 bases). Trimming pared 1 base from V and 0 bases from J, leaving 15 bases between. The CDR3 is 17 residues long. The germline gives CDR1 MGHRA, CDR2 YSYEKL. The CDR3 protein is CASSQGGGRFLNTEAFF. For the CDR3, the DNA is TGCGCCAGCAGCCAAGGGGGGGGGCGCTTTCTGAACACTGAAGCTTTCTTT.

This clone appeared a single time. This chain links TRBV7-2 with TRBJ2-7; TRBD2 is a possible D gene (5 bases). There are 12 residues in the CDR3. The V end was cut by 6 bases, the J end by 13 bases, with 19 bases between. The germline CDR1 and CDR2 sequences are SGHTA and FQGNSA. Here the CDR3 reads CASSSTSGTGYF. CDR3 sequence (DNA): TGTGCCAGCAGTTCGACCTCGGGAACCGGCTACTTC.

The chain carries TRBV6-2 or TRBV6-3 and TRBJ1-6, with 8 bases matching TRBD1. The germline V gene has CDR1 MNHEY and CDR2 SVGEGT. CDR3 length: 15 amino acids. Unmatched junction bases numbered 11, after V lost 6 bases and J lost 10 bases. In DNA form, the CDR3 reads TGTGCCAGCAGCCACCCCGGACAGGGACAATCACCCCTCCACTTT. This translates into CASSHPGQGQSPLHF.

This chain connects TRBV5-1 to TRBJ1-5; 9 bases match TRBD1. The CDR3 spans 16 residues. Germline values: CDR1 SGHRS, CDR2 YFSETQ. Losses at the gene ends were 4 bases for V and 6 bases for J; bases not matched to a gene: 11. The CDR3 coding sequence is TGCGCCAGCAGCCCGAACCCGGGACAGGGTGTTCAGCCCCAGCATTTT. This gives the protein CASSPNPGQGVQPQHF.

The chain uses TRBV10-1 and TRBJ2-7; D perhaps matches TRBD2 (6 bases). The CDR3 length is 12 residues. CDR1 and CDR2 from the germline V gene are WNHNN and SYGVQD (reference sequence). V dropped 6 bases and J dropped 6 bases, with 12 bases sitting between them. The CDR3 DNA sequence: TGCGCCAGCAGCGGACTAAACGGCGAGCAGTACTTC. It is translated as CASSGLNGEQYF.